This TCR delta chain stems from a study of γδ T cells in repeated Plasmodium falciparum infection. Background on the study: Malian children with intense seasonal malaria exposure were compared with matched Australian children. Study outcomes and limitations: Vdelta2-negative gammadelta repertoires, largely Vdelta1+, seemingly showed infection-driven waves of new clonal selection. Vdelta2-negative gammadelta repertoires appeared less diverse and less shared in Malian than Australian children.

Flow sorting of PBMC yielded separate Vgamma9/Vdelta2+ and Vdelta2-negative gammadelta T cell populations for bulk repertoire analysis. Both TRG and TRD chains were sequenced from each sorted sample. TCRdb processed the multiplex PCR reads again with the CATT caller. The table shows 40,000 to 55,000 delta-chain clones, with roughly 2% occurring only once. There are 22 residues in the CDR3. Trimming shortened V by 3 bases and J by 0 bases, and 32 bases separated the two germline ends. Germline V lookup: CDR1 TSWWSYY, CDR2 QGS. Comments on this clone: What it binds is not known. The protein recorded in TCRdb matches a much larger clone and deviates from this DNA's translation at residue 13, suggesting a read error; the protein here is obtained by translating the DNA.

Sequencing input: gamma-delta T cells from blood. The TCR comes from a pool of human donors (malaria-infected and uninfected, not separated). The chain employs TRDV1 and TRDJ1; D might be TRDD2 (6 bases). The J gene, absent from TCRdb, was called here by matching the DNA to germline. CDR3 nucleotide sequence: TGTGCTCTTGGGGACGCCCCTTCTTCCTTAATCCACCGGATCCAGTACACCGATAAACTCATCTTT. It yields the protein CALGDAPSSLIHRIQYTDKLIF.